This TCR beta chain was captured in a study of OX40 agonist ivuxolimab in advanced cancers. Overall study context: Patient treatment consisted of intravenous ivuxolimab administration every 2 weeks at 0.01 to 10 mg/kg. Notes on the study in general: CD4+ and CD8+ T cells in blood underwent clonal expansion by week 6 at 0.1 to 3.0 mg/kg.

A note on this clone: As yet, its antigen is unknown.

TCRdb's table, derived via immunoSEQ multiplex PCR, lists solely in-frame clones and lacks some. The sample has tens of thousands of clones, about 88% seen once; the top ten hold about 13%. This CDR3 contains 12 residues. Looked up from germline, CDR1 is MNHNS and CDR2 is SASEGT. Trimming pared 6 bases from V and 8 bases from J, leaving 13 bases between. The receptor comes from an adult with an advanced solid tumor such as melanoma, head and neck, liver or kidney cancer. The chain combines TRBV6-1 with TRBJ1-2; no clear D. The sequenced sample was CD4+ or CD8+ T cells sorted from blood, obtained in a trial of the OX40 agonist ivuxolimab. This chain's CDR3 is CASSPDGYGYTF. The CDR3 nucleotides read TGTGCCAGCAGCCCCGACGGGTACGGCTACACCTTC.